These T cell receptor beta chains were read from a single sample in a study of CD8 T cells in Susac syndrome. MiXCR, applied by TCRdb to the immunoSEQ multiplex PCR reads, yields one record per CDR3 protein. Here the sample spans about 60,000 distinct CDR3 sequences, roughly 94% being singletons. Sequenced input: CD8+ T cells from PBMCs. These receptors were taken from a human donor with multiple sclerosis. CDR3s include the opening cysteine and the closing phenylalanine or tryptophan. D genes are given only for firm matches. Rows give clone size only sometimes, using once, few, many, or a class for an expanded clone.

j_call clone_size d_call v_call cdr3_nt cdr3_aa
TRBJ2-2 - - TRBV13 TGTGCCAGCAGCCGTACCCGGGGTGACGGGGAGCTGTTTTTT CASSRTRGDGELFF
TRBJ1-1 - TRBD1 TRBV20-1 TGCAGTGCTAGAGTGAGGGACAGGAACACTGAAGCTTTCTTT CSARVRDRNTEAFF
TRBJ2-5 - TRBD2 TRBV27 TGTGCCAGCATCGCTTCTAGCGGACAAGAGACCCAGTACTTC CASIASSGQETQYF
TRBJ1-1 - - TRBV3-1 TGTGCCAGCAGCCAAGTAGGGCGGAACACTGAAGCTTTCTTT CASSQVGRNTEAFF
TRBJ1-2 - - TRBV18 TGTGCCAGCTCACCATCTTCTTGTTGTCCGCCCGGGGGCTACACCTTC CASSPSSCCPPGGYTF
TRBJ1-5 - - TRBV20-1 TGCAGTGCTAGAGGTCTTCAGCATCAGCCCCAGCATTTT CSARGLQHQPQHF
TRBJ1-2 - TRBD1 TRBV28 TGTGCCAGCAGTTTACTTACCTCCGGGACAGGGCCCGACGGCTACACCTTC CASSLLTSGTGPDGYTF
TRBJ2-5 - TRBD1 TRBV27 TGTGCCAGCAGCCGTAGTAACTTGGACAGGGTGGGTAGTGAGACCCAGTACTTC CASSRSNLDRVGSETQYF
TRBJ2-7 - - TRBV7-9 TGTGCCAGCAGCCCAACCTCCGCCGGCGAGCAGTACTTC CASSPTSAGEQYF
TRBJ2-5 - TRBD2 TRBV7-9 TGTGCCAGCAGCTTAGTTGCGGGAGGAGGGGAGACCCAGTACTTC CASSLVAGGGETQYF
TRBJ2-3 - - TRBV20-1 TGCAGTGCTATCCACCCCAGGGGCGGGGAAGATACGCAGTATTTT CSAIHPRGGEDTQYF
TRBJ1-2 - - TRBV28 TGTGCCAGCAGTTTGGCCCCGGCGAAGGGATTGGGGGATGGCTACACCTTC CASSLAPAKGLGDGYTF
TRBJ2-2 - - TRBV13 TGTGCCAGCAGCCCCGATGACACCGGGGAGCTGTTTTTT CASSPDDTGELFF
TRBJ2-7 - TRBD2 TRBV7-9 TGTGCCAGCAGCGCGGGACTAGCGGGAGGCGTTAGCTACGAGCAGTACTTC CASSAGLAGGVSYEQYF
TRBJ1-1 once - TRBV19 TGTGCGTCGGCGGAGGACAGTGAAGCTTTCTTT CASAEDSEAFF
TRBJ2-7 - - TRBV3-1 TGTGCCAGCAGCCACTACGGGGAGCCCGAATACGAGCAGTACTTC CASSHYGEPEYEQYF
TRBJ1-1 - - TRBV5-4 TGTGCCAGCAGCCAACAACAGGGAGGGAAGGGCACTGAAGCTTTCTTT CASSQQQGGKGTEAFF
TRBJ2-7 once TRBD1 TRBV28 TGTGCCAGCAGTTCCAGACAGGGGTTTAACCACGAGCAGTACTTC CASSSRQGFNHEQYF
TRBJ2-7 - TRBD2 TRBV7-8 TGTGCCAGCAGGCCCCGACTAGCGGGGGGTACCTACGAGCAGTACTTC CASRPRLAGGTYEQYF
TRBJ2-7 - - TRBV30 TGTGCCTGGAGTGGACCCGGGACAAAGATCTCCTACGAGCAGTACTTC CAWSGPGTKISYEQYF
TRBJ2-3 - - TRBV6-2/TRBV6-3 TGTGCCAGCAGTTACGATATAGATACGCAGTATTTT CASSYDIDTQYF
TRBJ1-5 - - TRBV7-8 TGTGCCAGCATGCTCTGGGGGGCTCAATCAAATCAGCCCCAGCATTTT CASMLWGAQSNQPQHF
TRBJ2-5 - - TRBV5-1 TGCGCCAGCAGCTCTAGTGCCCAAGAGACCCAGTACTTC CASSSSAQETQYF